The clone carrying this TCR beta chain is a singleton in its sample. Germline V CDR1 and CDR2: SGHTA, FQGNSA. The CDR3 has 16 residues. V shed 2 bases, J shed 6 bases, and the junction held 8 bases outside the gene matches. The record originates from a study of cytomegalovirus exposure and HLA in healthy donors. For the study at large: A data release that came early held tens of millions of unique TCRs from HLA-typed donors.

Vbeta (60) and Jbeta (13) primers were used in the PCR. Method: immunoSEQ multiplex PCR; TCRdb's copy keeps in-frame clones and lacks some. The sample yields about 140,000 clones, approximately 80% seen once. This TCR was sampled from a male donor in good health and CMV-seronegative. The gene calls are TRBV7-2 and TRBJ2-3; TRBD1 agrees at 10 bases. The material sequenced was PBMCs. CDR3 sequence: CASSLIGDRGRDTQYF. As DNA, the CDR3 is TGTGCCAGCAGCTTAATAGGGGACAGGGGAAGGGATACGCAGTATTTT.